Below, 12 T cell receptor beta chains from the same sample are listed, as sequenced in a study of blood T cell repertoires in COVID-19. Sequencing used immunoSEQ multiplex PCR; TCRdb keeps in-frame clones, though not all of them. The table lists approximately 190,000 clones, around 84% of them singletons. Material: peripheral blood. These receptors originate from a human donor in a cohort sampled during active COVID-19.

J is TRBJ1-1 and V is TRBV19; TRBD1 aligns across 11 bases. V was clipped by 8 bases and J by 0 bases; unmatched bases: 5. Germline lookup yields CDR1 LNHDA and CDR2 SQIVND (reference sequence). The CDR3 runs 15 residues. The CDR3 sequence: CASRTGGELNTEAFF. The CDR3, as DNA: TGTGCCAGTCGGACAGGGGGCGAGTTGAACACTGAAGCTTTCTTT.

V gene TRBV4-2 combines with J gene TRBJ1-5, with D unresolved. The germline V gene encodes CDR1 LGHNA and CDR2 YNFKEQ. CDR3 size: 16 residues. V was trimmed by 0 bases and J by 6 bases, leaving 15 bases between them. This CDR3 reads CASSQDTQSLGQPQHF. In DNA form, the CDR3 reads TGTGCCAGCAGCCAAGATACTCAATCGCTCGGTCAGCCCCAGCATTTT.

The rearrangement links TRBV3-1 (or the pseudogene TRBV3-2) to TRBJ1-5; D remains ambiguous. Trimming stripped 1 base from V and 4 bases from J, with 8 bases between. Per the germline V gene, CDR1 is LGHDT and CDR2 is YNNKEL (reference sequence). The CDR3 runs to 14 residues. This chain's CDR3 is CASSQGATNQPQHF. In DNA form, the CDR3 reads TGTGCCAGCAGCCAAGGGGCCACAAATCAGCCCCAGCATTTT.

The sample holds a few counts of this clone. CDR3 DNA sequence: TGTGCCAGCGGGACAGTGGGAGAGACCCAGTACTTC. This gives the protein CASGTVGETQYF. V and J are TRBV3-1 (or the pseudogene TRBV3-2) and TRBJ2-5; 7 bases are shared with TRBD1. CDR3 size: 12 residues. The J segment lost 4 bases and the V segment lost 8 bases, leaving 4 bases of the junction unmatched. Germline-derived CDR1 and CDR2 are LGHDT and YNNKEL (reference sequence).

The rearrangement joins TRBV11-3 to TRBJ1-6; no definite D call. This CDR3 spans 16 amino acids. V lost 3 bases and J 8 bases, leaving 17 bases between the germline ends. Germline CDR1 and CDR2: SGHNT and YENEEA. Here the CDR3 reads CASSLRARAGDSPLHF. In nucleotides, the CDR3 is TGTGCCAGCAGCTTGAGGGCCCGGGCTGGCGATTCACCCCTCCACTTT.

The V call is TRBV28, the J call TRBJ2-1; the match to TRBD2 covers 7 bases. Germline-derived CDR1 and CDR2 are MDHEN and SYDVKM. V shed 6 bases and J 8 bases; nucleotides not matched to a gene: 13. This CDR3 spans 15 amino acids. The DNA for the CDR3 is TGTGCCAGCAGGCCCTCTGGCGGGAGACGGCATGAGCAGTTCTTC. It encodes CASRPSGGRRHEQFF.

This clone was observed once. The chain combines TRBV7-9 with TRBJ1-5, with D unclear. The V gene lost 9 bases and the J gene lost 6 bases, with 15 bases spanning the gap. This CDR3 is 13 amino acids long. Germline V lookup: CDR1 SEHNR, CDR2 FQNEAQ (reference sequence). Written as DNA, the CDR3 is TGTGCCAGTTCCTCCGAGGGCGGTCAGCCCCAGCATTTT. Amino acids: CASSSEGGQPQHF.

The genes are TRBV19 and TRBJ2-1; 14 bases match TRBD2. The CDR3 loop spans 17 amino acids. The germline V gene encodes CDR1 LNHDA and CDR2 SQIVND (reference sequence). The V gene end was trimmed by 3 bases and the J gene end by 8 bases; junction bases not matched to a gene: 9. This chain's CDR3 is CASSMIGTSGRPYEQFF. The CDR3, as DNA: TGTGCCAGTAGTATGATAGGGACTAGCGGGAGACCCTATGAGCAGTTCTTC.

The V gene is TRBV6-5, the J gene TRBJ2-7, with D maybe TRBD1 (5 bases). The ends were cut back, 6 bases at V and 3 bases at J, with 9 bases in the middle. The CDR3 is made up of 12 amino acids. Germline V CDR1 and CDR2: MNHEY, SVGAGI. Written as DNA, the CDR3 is TGTGCCAGCAGGCAACAGGACTACGAGCAGTACGTC. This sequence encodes CASRQQDYEQYV.

The CDR3 coding sequence is TGTGCCAGCTCACCACATAGGAGCCCCCGCTCCTACGAGCAGTACTTC. It codes for CASSPHRSPRSYEQYF. This chain uses TRBV18 with TRBJ2-7; no clear D. This CDR3 contains 16 residues. Germline loops: CDR1 KGHSH, CDR2 LQKENI. The germline V and J ends were trimmed by 1 base and 0 bases, with 13 bases remaining between them.

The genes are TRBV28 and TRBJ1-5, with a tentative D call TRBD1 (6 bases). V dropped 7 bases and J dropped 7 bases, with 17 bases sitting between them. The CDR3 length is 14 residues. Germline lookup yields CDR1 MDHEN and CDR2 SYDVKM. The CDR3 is CASTLVQGRQPQHF. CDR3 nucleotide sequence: TGTGCCAGCACCTTGGTACAGGGTCGGCAGCCCCAGCATTTT. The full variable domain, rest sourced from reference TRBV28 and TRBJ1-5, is DVKVTQSSRYLVKRTGEKVFLECVQDMDHENMFWYRQDPGLGLRLIYFSYDVKMKEKGDIPEGYSVSREKKERFSLILESASTNQTSMYLCASTLVQGRQPQHFGDGTRLSIL.

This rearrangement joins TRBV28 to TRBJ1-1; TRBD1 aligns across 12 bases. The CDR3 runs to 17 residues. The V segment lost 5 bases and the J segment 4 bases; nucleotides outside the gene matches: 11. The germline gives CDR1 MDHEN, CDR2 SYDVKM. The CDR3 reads CASSLLPGQGAITEAFF. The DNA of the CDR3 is TGTGCCAGCAGTCTTCTACCGGGACAGGGGGCTATCACTGAAGCTTTCTTT. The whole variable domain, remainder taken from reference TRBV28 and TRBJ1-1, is DVKVTQSSRYLVKRTGEKVFLECVQDMDHENMFWYRQDPGLGLRLIYFSYDVKMKEKGDIPEGYSVSREKKERFSLILESASTNQTSMYLCASSLLPGQGAITEAFFGQGTRLTVV.